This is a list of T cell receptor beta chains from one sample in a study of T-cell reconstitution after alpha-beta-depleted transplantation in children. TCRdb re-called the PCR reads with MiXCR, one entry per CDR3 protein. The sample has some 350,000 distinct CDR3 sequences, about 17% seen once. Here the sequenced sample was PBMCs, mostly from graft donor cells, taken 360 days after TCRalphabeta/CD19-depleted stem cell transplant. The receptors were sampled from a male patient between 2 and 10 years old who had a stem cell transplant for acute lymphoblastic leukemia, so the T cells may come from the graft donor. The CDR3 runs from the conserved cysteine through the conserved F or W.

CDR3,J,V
CASSQAPRTSPIPVEQFF,TRBJ2-1,TRBV4-2
CASSPTPGHMTDYGYTF,TRBJ1-2,TRBV5-1
CSARIRGGNTEAFF,TRBJ1-1,TRBV20-1
CASSYSLAGGFDEQFF,TRBJ2-1,TRBV6-5
CSARTYNEKLFF,TRBJ1-4,TRBV29-1
CASSWSYGGDEQFF,TRBJ2-1,TRBV6-2/TRBV6-3
CSVFRQLQETQYF,TRBJ2-5,TRBV29-1
CSVLHGNTIYF,TRBJ1-3,TRBV29-1
CASRLTGREQYF,TRBJ2-7,TRBV12-3/TRBV12-4
CASSQVPGTSGHPYNEQFF,TRBJ2-1,TRBV3-1
CASSLSADTQYF,TRBJ2-3,TRBV7-2
CASSSPDRDYEQYF,TRBJ2-7,TRBV7-9
CASSQDAGSGANVLTF,TRBJ2-6,TRBV4-1
CASSHRLGTDRWADTQYF,TRBJ2-3,TRBV4-1
CSVREGLVETQYF,TRBJ2-5,TRBV20-1
CASGEYEQYF,TRBJ2-7,TRBV7-3
CASSSTDRDSTF,TRBJ1-2,TRBV28
CASSILGSSYNEQFF,TRBJ2-1,TRBV28
CASRRDFYEQYF,TRBJ2-7,TRBV11-2
CASSQGLSLEWRASTDTQYF,TRBJ2-3,TRBV3-1
CASSLHREKLFF,TRBJ1-4,TRBV7-6
CASSFFPPGQGFYEQYF,TRBJ2-7,TRBV6-5
CASSDGLPSYEQYF,TRBJ2-7,TRBV25-1
CASSLKGRQYF,TRBJ2-3,TRBV7-8
CASSLDRDGEQFF,TRBJ2-1,TRBV7-7
CSALTWGYTF,TRBJ1-2,TRBV29-1
CASSLTGRYTEAFF,TRBJ1-1,TRBV5-1
CAGSLGGTSVNEQFF,TRBJ2-1,TRBV7-7
CSGTGGVGSYEQYF,TRBJ2-7,TRBV29-1
CASSQTGQGNSGANVLTF,TRBJ2-6,TRBV9
CASSQGGTSGTPYNEQFF,TRBJ2-1,TRBV3-1
CASSSSRSTDTQYF,TRBJ2-3,TRBV5-1
CSARWTRVDGYTF,TRBJ1-2,TRBV20-1
CAISAQDTGELFF,TRBJ2-2,TRBV10-3
CATMKGSRQGNEQFF,TRBJ2-1,TRBV6-1
CASSLHGPLWENEQYF,TRBJ2-7,TRBV27
CASRGRTGPDKQYF,TRBJ2-3,TRBV12-3/TRBV12-4
CASSSTSAVDTQYF,TRBJ2-3,TRBV19
CASSKGGVGLAGARYEQYF,TRBJ2-7,TRBV21-1
CASSLMPRAGGVMDGELFF,TRBJ2-2,TRBV27
CASSLTGASGRYFGNEQFF,TRBJ2-1,TRBV27
CAWSLGQGIFTGELFF,TRBJ2-2,TRBV30
CASGQNEQYF,TRBJ2-7,TRBV28
CASSIDRVTEAFF,TRBJ1-1,TRBV7-3
CASSQDYRNNGVTFF,TRBJ1-1,TRBV4-3
CSASPTSGSSYEQYF,TRBJ2-7,TRBV20-1